The 18 T cell receptor beta chains given below trace back to one sample, sequenced in a study of OX40 agonist ivuxolimab in advanced cancers. The protocol was immunoSEQ multiplex PCR, while the TCRdb copy is restricted to in-frame clones and leaves out a portion. The sample lists about 46,000 clones; about nine tenths were seen once. Here the sequenced sample was CD4+ or CD8+ T cells sorted from blood, taken in a trial of the OX40 agonist ivuxolimab. These receptors were collected from an adult with an advanced solid tumor such as melanoma, head and neck, liver or kidney cancer.

This clone appeared once. J is TRBJ2-5 and V is TRBV6-6; D call uncertain. The CDR3 runs 13 residues. Germline V lookup: CDR1 MNHNY, CDR2 SVGAGI (reference sequence). Trimming removed 2 bases from V and 2 bases from J, with 6 bases in between. The CDR3 protein is CASSYREQETQYF. The CDR3 bases are TGTGCCAGCAGTTACAGGGAACAAGAGACCCAGTACTTC.

This clone has a single count. CDR3 DNA: TGTGCCTGGAGTGAAAGTTATAAAGCTAATGAGCAGTTCTTC. This translates into CAWSESYKANEQFF. J is TRBJ2-1 and V is TRBV30; D call uncertain. V dropped 1 base and J dropped 7 bases, with 14 bases sitting between them. CDR1 and CDR2 (germline): GTSNPN, SVGIG (reference sequence). The CDR3 runs 14 residues.

This chain uses TRBV28 with TRBJ1-6; D unresolved. The CDR3 is 18 residues long. Germline loops: CDR1 MDHEN, CDR2 SYDVKM. Trimming took off 5 bases at V and 0 bases at J, with 17 bases between the two ends. The CDR3 sequence is CASSPFYLGSSYNSPLHF. CDR3 nucleotides: TGTGCCAGCAGTCCCTTTTATTTGGGGAGCTCCTATAATTCACCCCTCCACTTT.

The chain combines TRBV28 with TRBJ1-2; TRBD1 matches 10 bases. Trimming cost V 6 bases and J 6 bases; bases outside gene matches: 7. This CDR3 has 14 amino acids. CDR1 is MDHEN and CDR2 is SYDVKM in the germline V gene. The CDR3 DNA is TGTGCCAGCAGCCCGACAGGGGGCGCAAATGGCTACACCTTC. This codes for CASSPTGGANGYTF.

The chain joins TRBV5-6 to TRBJ2-5; TRBD1 matches at 9 bases. The CDR3 has 14 residues. V lost 4 bases, J lost 5 bases, and 6 bases stayed unmatched. Germline lookup yields CDR1 SGHDT and CDR2 YYEEEE. The CDR3 sequence: CASSPGQGTETQYF. The CDR3 bases are TGTGCCAGCAGCCCCGGACAGGGGACGGAGACCCAGTACTTC.

This clone was seen just once. The chain links TRBV6-6 to TRBJ1-5; perhaps TRBD1 as D (5 bases). Per germline, CDR1 MNHNY and CDR2 SVGAGI (reference sequence). This CDR3 has 14 amino acids. V was shortened by 0 bases and J by 5 bases, with 8 bases between the two germline ends. This CDR3 is CASSYSQGYQPQHF. For the CDR3, the DNA is TGTGCCAGCAGTTACTCCCAGGGTTATCAGCCCCAGCATTTT.

CDR3 in DNA: TGCGCCAGCAGCCAAGATCAGCTATCCTATCGGAACGAGCAGTACTTC. Its protein is CASSQDQLSYRNEQYF. This chain joins TRBV4-3 and TRBJ2-7; D is unclear. V lost 0 bases and J lost 5, with 17 bases in between. Germline V gene lookup returns CDR1 LGHNA and CDR2 YSLEER. The CDR3 has 16 amino acids.

The V gene is TRBV5-1, the J gene TRBJ1-3; perhaps TRBD1 as D (6 bases). Trimming shortened V by 4 bases and J by 4 bases, and 12 bases separated the two germline ends. CDR1 is SGHRS, CDR2 YFSETQ, per germline. The CDR3 is 14 amino acids. The CDR3 coding sequence is TGCGCCAGCAGCCCGACAGGTTACGGAAACACCATATATTTT. Encoded protein: CASSPTGYGNTIYF.

This clone was recorded once. This chain joins TRBV28 and TRBJ2-7; 9 nucleotides align to TRBD1. Trimming removed 8 bases from V and 4 bases from J; junction bases left unmatched: 3. The CDR3 runs to 12 residues. The germline V gene has CDR1 MDHEN and CDR2 SYDVKM. The CDR3 nucleotides are TGTGCCAGCTCGACAGGGGGGTACGAGCAGTACTTC. Translating it yields CASSTGGYEQYF.

The rearrangement uses TRBV5-5 and TRBJ2-2; the D gene could be TRBD1 or TRBD2 (6 bases each). CDR3 length equals 16 residues. The V gene lost 2 bases and the J gene lost 7 bases, with 18 bases spanning the gap. Per the germline V gene, CDR1 is SGHKS and CDR2 is YYEKEE (reference sequence). The CDR3 here is CASSFPGGQGVGELFF. Written as DNA, the CDR3 is TGTGCCAGCAGCTTTCCTGGGGGGCAAGGCGTCGGGGAGCTGTTTTTT.

This rearrangement joins TRBV7-3 to TRBJ2-3, with TRBD1 matching over 9 bases. The CDR3 sequence is 16 residues long. V lost 3 bases and J lost 5; bases outside the gene matches: 9. The germline CDR1 and CDR2 sequences are SGHTA and FQGTGA. CDR3 sequence (DNA): TGTGCCAGCAGCTTCGCCGGGACAGGGTCCCGAGATACGCAGTATTTT. Protein product: CASSFAGTGSRDTQYF.

The count of this clone is one. This chain connects TRBV6-6 to TRBJ1-5; D may be TRBD1 (5 bases). This CDR3 spans 14 amino acids. The germline V gene has CDR1 MNHNY and CDR2 SVGAGI (reference sequence). V lost 5 bases to trimming and J lost 4 bases, with 12 bases between them. This chain's CDR3 is CASSPWGGNQPQHF. The CDR3 DNA reads as TGTGCCAGCAGTCCTTGGGGGGGGAATCAGCCCCAGCATTTT.

The chain combines TRBV30 with TRBJ1-4; 8 bases line up with TRBD1. Trimming at V came to 0 bases and at J to 6 bases, leaving 9 bases not matched to a gene. Germline-derived CDR1 and CDR2 are GTSNPN and SVGIG (reference sequence). This CDR3 is 16 amino acids long. The CDR3: CAWSVVIRTGHEKLFF. The CDR3 DNA follows: TGTGCCTGGAGTGTAGTTATTAGGACAGGGCATGAAAAACTGTTTTTT.

The gene calls are TRBV9 and TRBJ2-7; 7 bases match TRBD1. With 5 bases clipped from V and 3 bases from J, the junction kept 8 bases outside the gene matches. CDR1 SGDLS and CDR2 YYNGEE come from the germline V gene. This CDR3 is built from 14 residues. The DNA for the CDR3 is TGTGCCAGCAGTCGAACAGGGGTAGGCTACGAGCAGTACTTC. It is translated as CASSRTGVGYEQYF.

The chain is built from TRBV7-9 and TRBJ2-7; the D gene is possibly TRBD1 (5 bases). CDR1 is SEHNR and CDR2 is FQNEAQ in the germline V gene (reference sequence). The V end was cut by 3 bases, the J end by 1 base, with 13 bases between. The length of the CDR3 is 15 residues. The CDR3 here is CASSFIRVGSYEQYF. The CDR3 region has the DNA TGTGCCAGCAGCTTTATCAGGGTGGGGTCCTACGAGCAGTACTTC.

The chain combines TRBV6-1 with TRBJ2-2; weak D call: TRBD2 (6 bases). This CDR3 has 16 residues. Deletions cut 4 bases from V and 4 bases from J, with 16 bases between. Looked up from germline, CDR1 is MNHNS and CDR2 is SASEGT. CDR3 nucleotide sequence: TGTGCCAGCAGTGGTGGGCGCGGGGTGAGCACCGGGGAGCTGTTTTTT. Its protein product is CASSGGRGVSTGELFF.

This chain connects TRBV4-1 to TRBJ2-7; the D gene is possibly TRBD2 (6 bases). The CDR3 runs to 16 residues. The germline V and J ends were trimmed by 0 bases and 2 bases, with 14 bases remaining between them. CDR1 is MGHRA and CDR2 is YSYEKL in the germline V gene. Here the CDR3 DNA reads TGCGCCAGCAGCCAAGATGGGCTCGGGAGCGCCTACGAGCAGTACTTC. Its protein product is CASSQDGLGSAYEQYF.

The chain couples TRBV9 to TRBJ2-1, with D uncertain. CDR1 SGDLS and CDR2 YYNGEE come from the germline V gene. V lost 2 bases to trimming and J lost 7 bases, with 13 bases between them. This CDR3 comprises 14 residues. As DNA, the CDR3 is TGTGCCAGCAGCGTCCCGGACGCAAGGAATGAGCAGTTCTTC. It translates to CASSVPDARNEQFF. Based on the CDR3 plus reference TRBV9 and TRBJ2-1, the full variable domain is DSGVTQTPKHLITATGQRVTLRCSPRSGDLSVYWYQQSLDQGLQFLIQYYNGEERAKGNILERFSAQQFPDLHSELNLSSLELGDSALYFCASSVPDARNEQFFGPGTRLTVL.